This entry lists 14 T cell receptor beta chains sequenced from one sample in a study of T cells in Graves' hyperthyroidism and ophthalmopathy. TCR beta CDR3 region amplification was performed from RNA transcripts. The TCR CDR3 first-round RT-PCR relied on the HTBI primer set. In TCRdb, the multiplex PCR reads were re-called with MiXCR into one record per CDR3 protein. Of around 420,000 distinct CDR3 sequences listed, roughly 15% are singletons. Sequencing used blood. These receptors were obtained from a young woman with Graves' hyperthyroidism.

This clonotype was counted many times. The gene calls are TRBV6-1 and TRBJ2-7; 9 positions agree with TRBD2. Germline lookup yields CDR1 MNHNS and CDR2 SASEGT. The trim removed 4 bases at V and 3 bases at J, leaving 7 bases unmatched. The CDR3 has 15 amino acids. DNA for the CDR3: TGTGCCAGCAGTGTTTCTAGCGGGATGGGCTACGAGCAGTACTTC. Protein: CASSVSSGMGYEQYF.

On this clonotype: This may be a read error, as it is one base from a much larger clone. The rearrangement uses TRBV11-2 and TRBJ2-5, with 8 bases that match TRBD2. CDR1 is SGHAT and CDR2 is FQNNGV in the germline V gene. This CDR3 comprises 16 residues. CDR3 protein: CACSRYSGATQETQYF. CDR3 bases: TGTGCCTGCAGCAGATATAGCGGGGCTACCCAAGAGACCCAGTACTTC.

In this sample, this clonotype turned up many times. The V and J genes are TRBV28 and TRBJ2-3; D may be TRBD2 (5 bases). CDR1 is MDHEN and CDR2 is SYDVKM in the germline V gene. V gave up 7 bases and J gave up 3 bases, with 20 bases separating them. The CDR3 totals 16 residues. CDR3 residues: CASISGKAPLTDTQYF. For the CDR3, the DNA is TGTGCCAGCATCAGCGGAAAGGCACCCCTGACAGATACGCAGTATTTT.

In its sample, this clonotype was seen many times. The chain joins TRBV12-3 or TRBV12-4 to TRBJ2-2; TRBD1 aligns across 7 bases. V lost 4 bases, J lost 1 base, and 0 bases stayed unmatched. The CDR3 loop spans 14 amino acids. CDR3 coding DNA: TGTGCCAGCAGTTCAGGGGGGAACACCGGGGAGCTGTTTTTT. Protein sequence: CASSSGGNTGELFF.

Concerning this clonotype itself: A read error may explain this, as a much larger clone is one base away. The chain is built from TRBV7-2 and TRBJ2-1; 9 nucleotides agree with TRBD2. CDR3 size: 16 residues. The germline CDR1 and CDR2 sequences are SGHTA and FQGNSA. The CDR3 loop is CACSLEAGGPGNEQFF. DNA for the CDR3: TGTGCCTGCAGCTTAGAGGCGGGAGGGCCGGGAAATGAGCAGTTCTTC. The whole variable domain, remainder taken from reference TRBV7-2 and TRBJ2-1, is GAGVSQSPSNKVTEKGKDVELRCDPISGHTALYWYRQSLGQGLEFLIYFQGNSAPDKSGLPSDRFSAERTGGSVSTLTIQRTQQEDSAVYLCACSLEAGGPGNEQFFGPGTRLTVL.

This clonotype was found many times. As DNA, the CDR3 is TGTGCCAGCAGCCCCACAGGGGCAAGTCAGCCCCAGCATTTT. Translated: CASSPTGASQPQHF. The gene calls are TRBV6-4 and TRBJ1-5, with 7 bases aligning to TRBD1. Losses at the gene ends were 6 bases for V and 6 bases for J; bases not matched to a gene: 8. Germline V gene data show CDR1 as MRHNA and CDR2 as SNTAGT. The CDR3 spans 14 residues.

The J gene is TRBJ2-7, the V gene TRBV4-1; the match to TRBD2 covers 8 bases. Unmatched junction bases numbered 5, after V lost 0 bases and J lost 1 base. This CDR3 is 16 amino acids long. Germline loops: CDR1 MGHRA, CDR2 YSYEKL. CDR3 sequence reads: CASSQEARGGSYEQYF. The CDR3 DNA sequence: TGCGCCAGCAGCCAAGAAGCCCGGGGGGGATCCTACGAGCAGTACTTC.

This clonotype was picked up many times. The chain recombines TRBV18 with TRBJ1-5; D remains unclear. Germline V lookup: CDR1 KGHSH, CDR2 LQKENI. The CDR3 length is 14 residues. V was shortened by 2 bases and J by 3 bases, with 8 bases between the two germline ends. The CDR3 nucleotides read TGTGCCAGCTCACCAAGTAGGGACAATCAGCCCCAGCATTTT. Translating gives CASSPSRDNQPQHF.

This clonotype showed up just a few times. V usage is TRBV9 and J usage is TRBJ1-1; D gene ambiguous. In germline, CDR1 is SGDLS, CDR2 YYNGEE. The CDR3 has 15 amino acids. V was clipped by 4 bases and J by 0 bases, with 13 bases between them. CDR3 sequence reads: CASSLPPGVNTEAFF. In DNA, the CDR3 is TGTGCCAGCAGCTTACCCCCCGGGGTGAACACTGAAGCTTTCTTT.

This clonotype was seen at least ten times. The genes are TRBV11-2 and TRBJ2-1, with 7 positions matching TRBD2. Germline V lookup: CDR1 SGHAT, CDR2 FQNNGV. V shed 1 base, J shed 5 bases, and the junction held 2 bases outside the gene matches. CDR3 size: 14 residues. The CDR3 here is CASSLGLADNEQFF. The CDR3 DNA reads as TGTGCCAGCAGCTTAGGTCTAGCGGACAATGAGCAGTTCTTC.

This clonotype came up many times. The V gene is TRBV28, the J gene TRBJ2-1; 7 bases are a match to TRBD2. Germline CDR1 MDHEN, CDR2 SYDVKM. V lost 3 bases, J lost 7 bases, and 12 bases stayed unmatched. The CDR3 has 16 amino acids. The CDR3 bases are TGTGCCAGCAGTTTTGCGGGAGCTTTAGATAAGAATGAGCAGTTCTTC. It yields the protein CASSFAGALDKNEQFF.

In this sample, this clonotype turned up many times. The chain links TRBV28 to TRBJ1-5; D ambiguous. V was pared by 7 bases and J by 0 bases, with 4 bases between. The CDR3 is made up of 12 amino acids. Germline V lookup: CDR1 MDHEN, CDR2 SYDVKM. The CDR3 sequence is CASTHSNQPQHF. The CDR3 DNA follows: TGTGCCAGCACTCATAGCAATCAGCCCCAGCATTTT.

There are many counts of this clonotype. The V call is TRBV30, the J call TRBJ2-7; 7 bases are a match to TRBD1. V gave up 5 bases and J gave up 0 bases; unmatched junction bases: 4. CDR1 is GTSNPN and CDR2 is SVGIG in the germline V gene (reference sequence). The CDR3 covers 13 residues. CDR3 amino acids: CAWSGTASYEQYF. For the CDR3, the DNA is TGTGCCTGGTCCGGGACAGCCTCCTACGAGCAGTACTTC.

This clonotype was found many times. This chain uses TRBV7-2 with TRBJ2-5; D is unresolved. In germline, CDR1 is SGHTA, CDR2 FQGNSA. The CDR3 consists of 13 residues. V was cut by 3 bases and J by 2 bases, with 7 bases left in between. The CDR3 reads CASSFSPQETQYF. The CDR3 coding sequence is TGTGCCAGCAGCTTCTCCCCGCAAGAGACCCAGTACTTC. Supplemented by reference TRBV7-2 and TRBJ2-5, the full variable domain reads GAGVSQSPSNKVTEKGKDVELRCDPISGHTALYWYRQSLGQGLEFLIYFQGNSAPDKSGLPSDRFSAERTGGSVSTLTIQRTQQEDSAVYLCASSFSPQETQYFGPGTRLLVL.